Each of the 6 T cell receptor beta chains below was sequenced from the same sample in a study of control samples from healthy donors and cancer patients. Here immunoSEQ multiplex PCR was the method, and the copy in TCRdb shows in-frame clones only, minus some. The sample holds tens of thousands of clones; around 89% are singletons and the top ten take less than 7%. Material for sequencing was PBMCs. These receptors all stem from a man aged 55 to 70 with colorectal cancer.

This clone was found once. The J gene is TRBJ2-7, the V gene TRBV18; the D gene is possibly TRBD1 (6 bases). Germline V gene sequence: CDR1 KGHSH, CDR2 LQKENI. The CDR3 length is 12 residues. Between the trimmed V and J ends, which lost 6 bases and 7 bases, there was a span of 13 bases. CDR3 protein: CASSLDQGEQYF. Here the CDR3 DNA reads TGTGCCAGCTCCTTGGATCAGGGGGAGCAGTACTTC.

This sequence joins TRBV11-2 and TRBJ2-7, with D tentatively TRBD1 (5 bases). The CDR3 is 16 amino acids. Trimming removed 6 bases from V and 7 bases from J, with 25 bases in between. Germline CDR1 reads SGHAT; CDR2 reads FQNNGV. The CDR3, as DNA: TGTGCCAGCAGTCCAGGGTTTTCCACCTTTGTCCTTGAGCAGTACTTC. Protein product: CASSPGFSTFVLEQYF.

With regard to this clone: Other DNA variants within this sample encode the same CDR3. The chain combines TRBV3-1 (or the pseudogene TRBV3-2) with TRBJ2-5, with D unclear. The CDR3 has 13 amino acids. Trimming stripped 2 bases from V and 7 bases from J, with 11 bases between. Germline V gives CDR1 LGHDT, CDR2 YNNKEL (reference sequence). CDR3 nucleotides: TGTGCCAGCAGCCAAACACGCCCGGGGACCCAGTACTTC. The encoded protein is CASSQTRPGTQYF.

This chain links TRBV27 with TRBJ2-2; D not resolved. This CDR3 region has 13 residues. V was cut by 2 bases and J by 5 bases, with 6 bases left in between. Germline assignment: CDR1 MNHEY and CDR2 SMNVEV (reference sequence). The CDR3 DNA reads as TGTGCCAGCAGTTTAAGGGAAACCGGGGAGCTGTTTTTT. Translation: CASSLRETGELFF.

The chain joins TRBV6-1 to TRBJ2-3, with TRBD2 matching 9 bases. The germline CDR1 and CDR2 sequences are MNHNS and SASEGT. The CDR3 has 16 amino acids. V lost 3 bases, J lost 2 bases, and 6 bases stayed unmatched. CDR3 sequence (DNA): TGTGCCAGCAGTGACCCTAGCGGGGAGCCCACAGATACGCAGTATTTT. It translates to CASSDPSGEPTDTQYF.

The chain couples TRBV24-1 to TRBJ2-3; D perhaps matches TRBD1 (5 bases). This CDR3 has 14 amino acids. The germline V gene encodes CDR1 KGHDR and CDR2 SFDVKD. V was shortened by 4 bases and J by 4 bases, with 11 bases between the two germline ends. In DNA, the CDR3 is TGTGCCACCAGTGACGCCCAGGGTCCAGATACGCAGTATTTT. As protein: CATSDAQGPDTQYF.